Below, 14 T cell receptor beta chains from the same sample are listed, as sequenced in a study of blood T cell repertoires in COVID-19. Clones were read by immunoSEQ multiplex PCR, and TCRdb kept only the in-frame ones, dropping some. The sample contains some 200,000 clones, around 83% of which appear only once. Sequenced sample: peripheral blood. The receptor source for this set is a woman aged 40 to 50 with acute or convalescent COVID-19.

The CDR3 DNA follows: TGCGCCAGCAGCTTGAACCTCCGGGATGGCTACACCTTC. Residues: CASSLNLRDGYTF. This chain links TRBV5-1 with TRBJ1-2; D uncertain. V gave up 1 base and J gave up 6 bases, with 10 bases separating them. The CDR3 loop spans 13 amino acids. In germline, CDR1 is SGHRS, CDR2 YFSETQ.

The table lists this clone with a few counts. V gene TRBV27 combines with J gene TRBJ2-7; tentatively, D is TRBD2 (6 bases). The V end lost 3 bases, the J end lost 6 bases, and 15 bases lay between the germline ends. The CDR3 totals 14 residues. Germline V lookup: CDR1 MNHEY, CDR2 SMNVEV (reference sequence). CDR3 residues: CASSFSGLSSEQYF. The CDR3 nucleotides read TGTGCCAGCAGTTTCAGCGGGCTCAGCTCCGAGCAGTACTTC.

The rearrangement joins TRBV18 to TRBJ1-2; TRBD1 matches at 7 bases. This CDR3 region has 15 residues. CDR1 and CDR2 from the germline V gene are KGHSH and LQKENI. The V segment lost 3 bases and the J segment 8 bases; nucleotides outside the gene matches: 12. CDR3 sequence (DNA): TGTGCCAGCTCACCCCAAGACAGGGAGGAGGGAGGCTACACCTTC. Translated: CASSPQDREEGGYTF.

As DNA, the CDR3 is TGTGCCAGCAGTCCAGGGTCGGCGAACACCGGGGAGCTGTTTTTT. As protein: CASSPGSANTGELFF. The rearrangement links TRBV6-5 to TRBJ2-2, with TRBD1 as a possible D gene (5 bases). Per germline, CDR1 MNHEY and CDR2 SVGAGI. V was pared by 5 bases and J by 0 bases, with 10 bases between. The CDR3 sequence is 15 residues long.

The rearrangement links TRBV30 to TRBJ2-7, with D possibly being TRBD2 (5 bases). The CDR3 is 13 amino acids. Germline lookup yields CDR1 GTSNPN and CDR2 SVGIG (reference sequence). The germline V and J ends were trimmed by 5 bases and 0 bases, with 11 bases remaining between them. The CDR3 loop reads CAWVKRGSYEQYF. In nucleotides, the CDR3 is TGTGCCTGGGTAAAACGGGGCTCCTACGAGCAGTACTTC.

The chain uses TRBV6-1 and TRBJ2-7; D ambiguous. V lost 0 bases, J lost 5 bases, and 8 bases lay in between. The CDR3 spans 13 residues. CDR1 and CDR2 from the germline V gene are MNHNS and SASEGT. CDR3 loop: CASSEARYHEQYF. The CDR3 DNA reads TGTGCCAGCAGTGAAGCCCGGTATCACGAGCAGTACTTC.

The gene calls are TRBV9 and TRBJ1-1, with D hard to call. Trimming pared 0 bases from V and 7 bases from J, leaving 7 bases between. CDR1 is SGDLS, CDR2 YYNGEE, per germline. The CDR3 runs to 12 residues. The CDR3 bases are TGTGCCAGCAGCGTAGGTGGCAGTGAAGCTTTCTTT. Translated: CASSVGGSEAFF.

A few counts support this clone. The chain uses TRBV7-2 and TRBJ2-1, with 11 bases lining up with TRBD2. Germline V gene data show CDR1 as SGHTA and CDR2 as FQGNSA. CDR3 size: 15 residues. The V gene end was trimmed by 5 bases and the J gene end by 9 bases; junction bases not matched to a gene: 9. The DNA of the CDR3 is TGTGCCAGCAGCCTGACTAGCGGGGTTATGGGTGAGCAGTTCTTC. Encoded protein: CASSLTSGVMGEQFF.

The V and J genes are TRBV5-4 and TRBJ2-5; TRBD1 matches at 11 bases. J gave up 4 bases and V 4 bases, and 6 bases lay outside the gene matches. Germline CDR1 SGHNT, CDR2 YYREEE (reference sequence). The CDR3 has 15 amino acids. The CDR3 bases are TGTGCCAGCAGCCGCGGACAGGGGGCGCGAGAGACCCAGTACTTC. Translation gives CASSRGQGARETQYF.

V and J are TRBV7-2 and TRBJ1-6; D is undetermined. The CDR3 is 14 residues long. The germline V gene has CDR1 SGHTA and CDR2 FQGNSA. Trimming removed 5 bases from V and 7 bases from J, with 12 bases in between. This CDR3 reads CASSARSGNSPLHF. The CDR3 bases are TGTGCCAGCAGCGCTAGGTCCGGGAATTCACCCCTCCACTTT.

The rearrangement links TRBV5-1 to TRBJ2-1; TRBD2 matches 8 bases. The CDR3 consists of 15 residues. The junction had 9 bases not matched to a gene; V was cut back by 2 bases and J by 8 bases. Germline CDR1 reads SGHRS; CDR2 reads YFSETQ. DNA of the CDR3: TGCGCCAGCAGCTTAGCGGGAGACCGACTAGATGAGCAGTTCTTC. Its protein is CASSLAGDRLDEQFF.

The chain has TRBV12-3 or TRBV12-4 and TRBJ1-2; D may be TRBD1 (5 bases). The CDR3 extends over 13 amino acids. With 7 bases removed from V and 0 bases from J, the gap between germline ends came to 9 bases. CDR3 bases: TGTGCCAGCACTCGACAGTCTAACTATGGCTACACCTTC. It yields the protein CASTRQSNYGYTF.

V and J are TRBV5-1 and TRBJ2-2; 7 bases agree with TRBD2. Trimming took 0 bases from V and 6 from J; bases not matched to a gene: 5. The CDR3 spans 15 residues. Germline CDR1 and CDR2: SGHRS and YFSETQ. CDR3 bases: TGCGCCAGCAGCTTGGTCCCAGCGGGACCCGGGGAGCTGTTTTTT. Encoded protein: CASSLVPAGPGELFF.

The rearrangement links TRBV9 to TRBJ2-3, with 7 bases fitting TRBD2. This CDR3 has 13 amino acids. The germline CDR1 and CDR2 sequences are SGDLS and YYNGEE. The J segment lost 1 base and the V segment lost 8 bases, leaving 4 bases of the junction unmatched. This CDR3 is CARTTSGTDTQYF. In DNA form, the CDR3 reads TGTGCCAGGACTACTAGCGGCACAGATACGCAGTATTTT.